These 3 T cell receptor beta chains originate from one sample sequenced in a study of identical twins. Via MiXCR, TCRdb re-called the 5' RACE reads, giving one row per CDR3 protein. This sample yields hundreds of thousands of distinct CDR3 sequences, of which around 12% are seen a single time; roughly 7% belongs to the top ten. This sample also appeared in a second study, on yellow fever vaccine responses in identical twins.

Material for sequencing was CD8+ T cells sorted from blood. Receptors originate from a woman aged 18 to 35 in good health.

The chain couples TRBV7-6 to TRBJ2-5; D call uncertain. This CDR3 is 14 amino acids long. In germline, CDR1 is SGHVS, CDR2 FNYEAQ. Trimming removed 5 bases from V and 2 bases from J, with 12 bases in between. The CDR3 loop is CASSMVREQETQYF. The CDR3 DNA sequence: TGTGCCAGCAGCATGGTTAGGGAACAAGAGACCCAGTACTTC.

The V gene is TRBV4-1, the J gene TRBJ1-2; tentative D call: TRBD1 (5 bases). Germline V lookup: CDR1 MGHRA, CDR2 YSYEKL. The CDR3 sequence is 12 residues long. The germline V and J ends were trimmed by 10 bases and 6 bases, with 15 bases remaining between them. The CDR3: CATWRDGHGYTF. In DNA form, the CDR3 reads TGCGCCACCTGGCGGGACGGTCATGGCTACACCTTC.

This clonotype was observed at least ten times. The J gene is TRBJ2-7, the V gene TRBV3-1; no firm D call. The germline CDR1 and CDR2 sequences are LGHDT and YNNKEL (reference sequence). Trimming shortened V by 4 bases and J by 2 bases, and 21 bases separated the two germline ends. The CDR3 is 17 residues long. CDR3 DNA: TGTGCCAGCAGCCCTTTACCCTGGACGGGTTCTACCTACGAGCAGTACTTC. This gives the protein CASSPLPWTGSTYEQYF.